The rows below give T cell receptor beta chains drawn from one sample of a study of blood T cell repertoires in COVID-19. Assay used: immunoSEQ multiplex PCR; TCRdb lists only in-frame clones, some missing. The profile shows fewer than 200,000 clones, around 83% of them singletons. The material sequenced was PBMCs or T cells enriched from blood (not recorded which). These receptors originate from a woman under 40 who had been exposed to COVID-19. Each CDR3 is given with its conserved first and last residue. Fields, in order: V gene, J gene, CDR3 protein.

TRBV29-1	TRBJ1-5	CSVIQDSNQPQHF
TRBV5-4	TRBJ2-5	CASSWIRQGGETQYF
TRBV19	TRBJ2-3	CASSLQGQGWDTQYF
TRBV7-9	TRBJ1-2	CASSFPGTGNGYTF
TRBV10-3	TRBJ2-7	CAISERRDEQYF
TRBV5-6	TRBJ2-1	CASSLGQFSSSYNEQFF
TRBV15	TRBJ1-2	CATSRDQAGYGYTF
TRBV2	TRBJ1-1	CASIKAGGNTEAFF
TRBV6-5	TRBJ2-3	CASSFAAGTQYF
TRBV11-2	TRBJ1-1	CASSRGGVWLNTEAFF
TRBV9	TRBJ2-4	CASSATGDPKNIQYF
TRBV12-5	TRBJ1-3	CASGRGQPGDIGNTIYF
TRBV5-5	TRBJ1-1	CASSATAQGAEAFF
TRBV27	TRBJ2-2	CASSFWAANTGELFF
TRBV6-1	TRBJ1-4	CASSDRVFEKLFF
TRBV3-1/TRBV3-2	TRBJ1-2	CASGGERSNYGYTF
TRBV2	TRBJ1-6	CASSTRGQGYSPLHF
TRBV18	TRBJ1-1	CASSPPGNTEAFF
TRBV5-5	TRBJ1-5	CASSPQGIRNQPQHF
TRBV7-2	TRBJ2-2	CASSSTLAGQLFF
TRBV11-2	TRBJ1-2	CASSFTGLNGYTF
TRBV6-5	TRBJ1-1	CASSSPGQSSEAFF
TRBV2	TRBJ2-7	CASSIRDSSGEQYF
TRBV27	TRBJ1-2	CASSPGYGRANYGYTF
TRBV6-5	TRBJ2-7	CASRRSGGAYEQYF
TRBV6-5	TRBJ2-2	CASKTGGFGTGELFF
TRBV7-2	TRBJ1-1	CASSLGGRMNTEAFF
TRBV2	TRBJ1-1	CATVRGGTEAFF
TRBV3-1/TRBV3-2	TRBJ1-2	CASSGAGFGSGYTF
TRBV7-2	TRBJ1-6	CASREPRFETLHF
TRBV7-2	TRBJ1-1	CASSLVAQGSTEAFF
TRBV27	TRBJ1-6	CASSSPWQSYNSPLHF
TRBV4-1	TRBJ1-2	CASSQAQGSYGYTF
TRBV5-6	TRBJ2-1	CASSGPVLGGGNEQFF
TRBV7-9	TRBJ2-1	CASSSPTSSYNEQFF
TRBV15	TRBJ2-3	CATSRWGPSRETDTQYF
TRBV6-1	TRBJ1-1	CASSARIGIGGVNTEAFF
TRBV9	TRBJ2-3	CASSDRLAGALDTDTQYF
TRBV9	TRBJ1-4	CASSVGGTSNEKLFF
TRBV2	TRBJ1-6	CASVGQGNSPLHF
TRBV10-3	TRBJ1-3	CAISGTGGDTIYF
TRBV4-3	TRBJ1-1	CASSQSLRGLNEAFF